Each of the 2 T cell receptor beta chains below was sequenced from the same sample in a study of Graves' ophthalmopathy and Graves' hyperthyroidism. The TCR beta CDR3 regions underwent amplification from RNA transcripts. An initial RT-PCR round employing HTBI primers preceded a second-round multiplex PCR. MiXCR was run by TCRdb on the multiplex PCR reads, yielding one entry per CDR3 protein. The sample has over a million distinct CDR3 sequences, less than 45% seen once; the top ten hold 11%. The specimen sequenced was peripheral blood or thyroid tissue (not recorded which). All receptors derive from an adult man with Graves' hyperthyroidism.

This clonotype was seen only once. Given a much more abundant clone one base away, this may be a read error. This rearrangement joins TRBV7-2 to TRBJ2-5; 7 nucleotides match TRBD1. The CDR3 spans 15 residues. Germline V gene data show CDR1 as SGHTA and CDR2 as FQGNSA. V shed 6 bases and J 0 bases; nucleotides not matched to a gene: 7. The CDR3 spells CTSRGIGTDQETQYF. DNA of the CDR3: TGTACCAGCAGAGGTATCGGGACAGACCAAGAGACCCAGTACTTC.

The rearrangement links TRBV6-1 to TRBJ1-1, with D perhaps matching TRBD1 (5 bases). Per the germline V gene, CDR1 is MNHNS and CDR2 is SASEGT. The CDR3 consists of 15 residues. The V end was cut by 5 bases, the J end by 2 bases, with 15 bases between. The CDR3 spells CASSSPARANTEAFF. CDR3 DNA sequence: TGTGCCAGCAGTTCCCCCGCCAGGGCCAACACTGAAGCTTTCTTT.